The next 18 T cell receptor beta chains were all read from a single sample in a study of blood T cell repertoires in COVID-19. Libraries were prepared by immunoSEQ multiplex PCR; TCRdb keeps only in-frame clonotypes and omits some of them. This table has 150,000 to 180,000 clones, 80% appearing once. The source material was peripheral blood. The receptors originated from a man aged 60-69 years with acute or convalescent COVID-19.

This chain links TRBV2 with TRBJ2-7; 10 bases agree with TRBD2. Germline V gene sequence: CDR1 SNHLY, CDR2 FYNNEI. With V trimmed by 4 bases and J by 6 bases, 6 bases remained unmatched. This CDR3 is built from 14 residues. CDR3 in amino acids: CASSGLAGAAEQYF. DNA of the CDR3: TGTGCCAGCAGTGGTCTAGCGGGAGCCGCCGAGCAGTACTTC.

The rearrangement links TRBV7-2 to TRBJ2-4, with 10 bases lining up with TRBD2. The ends lost 2 bases at V and 3 bases at J; junction bases unmatched: 10. The CDR3 has 18 residues. Looked up from germline, CDR1 is SGHTA and CDR2 is FQGNSA. CDR3: CASSLQGFSGRVKNIQYF. The CDR3 DNA reads as TGTGCCAGCAGCTTACAGGGGTTCAGCGGGAGGGTCAAAAACATTCAGTACTTC.

This clone has a single count. The V call is TRBV7-3, the J call TRBJ2-7; 7 bases line up with TRBD1. The CDR3 loop spans 15 amino acids. Germline trimming cut 1 base from V and 0 bases from J; bases unmatched to any gene: 3. The germline V gene has CDR1 SGHTA and CDR2 FQGTGA. The CDR3 region is CASSLNRDSSYEQYF. The CDR3 nucleotides read TGTGCCAGCAGCTTAAATCGGGACAGCTCCTACGAGCAGTACTTC.

V and J are TRBV10-1 and TRBJ2-7; D may be TRBD1 (7 bases). The V and J ends lost 8 bases and 4 bases respectively, with 18 bases between them. Germline CDR1 WNHNN, CDR2 SYGVQD (reference sequence). The CDR3 totals 14 residues. In nucleotides, the CDR3 is TGCGCCAGCCCCTTGGGCAGGGGGGATTACGAGCAGTACTTC. It translates to CASPLGRGDYEQYF.

This clone was counted a few times. V usage is TRBV11-2 and J usage is TRBJ1-4, with 9 bases aligning to TRBD1. Trimming cost V 4 bases and J 8 bases; bases outside gene matches: 8. This CDR3 has 15 amino acids. CDR1 and CDR2 from the germline V gene are SGHAT and FQNNGV. CDR3 sequence (DNA): TGTGCCAGCAGCTCCGGGACAGGGAGACTCGAAAAACTGTTTTTT. It specifies CASSSGTGRLEKLFF.

This rearrangement joins TRBV15 to TRBJ1-5, with unresolved D. The CDR3 totals 16 residues. Trimming stripped 6 bases from V and 6 bases from J, with 21 bases between. Germline-derived CDR1 and CDR2 are LNHNV and YYDKDF (reference sequence). The CDR3 DNA follows: TGTGCCACCAGACTCCCCGGGGAGGGAGGCTCTCAGCCCCAGCATTTT. Translation: CATRLPGEGGSQPQHF.

The chain carries TRBV7-9 and TRBJ1-1; D unclear. Germline-derived CDR1 and CDR2 are SEHNR and FQNEAQ (reference sequence). This CDR3 contains 14 residues. V was clipped by 5 bases and J by 3 bases, with 13 bases between them. CDR3 loop: CASSPRGSDTEAFF. The DNA of the CDR3 is TGTGCCAGCAGCCCCCGGGGTTCGGACACTGAAGCTTTCTTT.

The CDR3 nucleotides are TGCGCCAGCAGCCAAGATAACGCGATCCCTTACGAGCAGTACTTC. It encodes CASSQDNAIPYEQYF. The rearrangement joins TRBV4-3 to TRBJ2-7; no firm D call. The V gene's germline CDR1 is LGHNA and CDR2 YSLEER. The CDR3 length is 15 residues. The V end lost 0 bases, the J end lost 4 bases, and 13 bases lay between the germline ends.

V usage is TRBV11-2 and J usage is TRBJ2-7, with 8 bases identical to TRBD1. Losses at the gene ends were 3 bases for V and 2 bases for J; bases not matched to a gene: 3. The germline V gene has CDR1 SGHAT and CDR2 FQNNGV. The CDR3 spans 14 residues. CDR3 DNA sequence: TGTGCCAGCAGCTTGCAGGGGGCCCCCTACGAGCAGTACTTC. Protein: CASSLQGAPYEQYF.

The chain combines TRBV11-2 with TRBJ2-2; perhaps TRBD1 as D (5 bases). The CDR3 totals 14 residues. The germline V gene encodes CDR1 SGHAT and CDR2 FQNNGV. Trimming left V 5 bases short and J 4 bases short, with 11 bases between. The CDR3 bases are TGTGCCAGCAGCCCAGGGTGGCGCACCGGGGAGCTGTTTTTT. Its translation: CASSPGWRTGELFF. The full variable domain, its missing parts supplied by reference TRBV11-2 and TRBJ2-2, is EAGVAQSPRYKIIEKRQSVAFWCNPISGHATLYWYQQILGQGPKLLIQFQNNGVVDDSQLPKDRFSAERLKGVDSTLKIQPAKLEDSAVYLCASSPGWRTGELFFGEGSRLTVL.

The CDR3 nucleotides are TGTGCCAGCAGTTCCTCCTCGGGGACAGGGTATCAGCCCCAGCATTTT. It specifies CASSSSSGTGYQPQHF. V and J are TRBV28 and TRBJ1-5; TRBD1 aligns across 9 bases. The CDR3 is 16 residues long. Germline CDR1 and CDR2: MDHEN and SYDVKM. V lost 4 bases to trimming and J lost 5 bases; unmatched junction nucleotides: 9.

This clone occurred a few times. This chain connects TRBV28 to TRBJ2-7; 9 bases align to TRBD1. This CDR3 has 13 residues. Germline V gene lookup returns CDR1 MDHEN and CDR2 SYDVKM. Losses at the gene ends were 3 bases for V and 5 bases for J; bases not matched to a gene: 2. The CDR3 region is CASSFWTGDEQYF. Written as DNA, the CDR3 is TGTGCCAGCAGTTTTTGGACAGGGGACGAGCAGTACTTC.

This chain links TRBV28 with TRBJ2-1; D is possibly TRBD1 (6 bases). This CDR3 is 12 amino acids long. Germline V gene data show CDR1 as MDHEN and CDR2 as SYDVKM. V was shortened by 4 bases and J by 10 bases, with 11 bases between the two germline ends. This chain's CDR3 is CASSSDRWEQFF. The CDR3 coding sequence is TGTGCCAGCAGTTCTGACAGGTGGGAGCAGTTCTTC.

The chain combines TRBV14 with TRBJ1-2; possible D gene TRBD1, 6 bases. The V end lost 4 bases, the J end lost 3 bases, and 12 bases lay between the germline ends. Germline assignment: CDR1 SGHDN and CDR2 FVKESK. The CDR3 has 14 residues. DNA for the CDR3: TGTGCCAGCAGCCCCCTTGGACAGTACTATGGCTACACCTTC. Protein sequence: CASSPLGQYYGYTF.

Only one count was recorded for this clone. The CDR3 DNA sequence: TGTGCCAGCAGGAACTTGGCAGGGGAAGCTTTCTTT. Encoded protein: CASRNLAGEAFF. The gene calls are TRBV25-1 and TRBJ1-1; D might be TRBD1 (5 bases). Germline CDR1 and CDR2: MGHDK and SYGVNS. CDR3 length: 12 amino acids. Trimming stripped 6 bases from V and 8 bases from J, with 13 bases between.

The rearrangement uses TRBV7-2 and TRBJ1-6, with TRBD1 matching over 10 bases. CDR1 is SGHTA, CDR2 FQGNSA, per germline. This CDR3 is 14 amino acids long. With 5 bases clipped from V and 9 bases from J, the junction kept 4 bases outside the gene matches. In DNA form, the CDR3 reads TGTGCCAGCAGCGCCCGGGACAGGGGTTCACCCCTCCACTTT. This sequence encodes CASSARDRGSPLHF.

V is TRBV10-1 and J is TRBJ2-1; D is unresolved. The CDR3 covers 11 residues. CDR1 and CDR2 from the germline V gene are WNHNN and SYGVQD (reference sequence). Trimming stripped 4 bases from V and 9 bases from J, with 7 bases between. The CDR3 DNA is TGCGCCAGCAGTGTAAGAGGTGAGCAGTTCTTC. Translation: CASSVRGEQFF.

This chain connects TRBV27 to TRBJ2-3; the match to TRBD2 covers 10 bases. Germline CDR1 and CDR2: MNHEY and SMNVEV (reference sequence). The CDR3 runs to 18 residues. V gave up 4 bases and J gave up 2 bases; unmatched junction bases: 12. The CDR3 DNA reads TGTGCCAGCAGTTCCACTGTTCGACTAGCGGGCCCCACAGATACGCAGTATTTT. This translates into CASSSTVRLAGPTDTQYF.